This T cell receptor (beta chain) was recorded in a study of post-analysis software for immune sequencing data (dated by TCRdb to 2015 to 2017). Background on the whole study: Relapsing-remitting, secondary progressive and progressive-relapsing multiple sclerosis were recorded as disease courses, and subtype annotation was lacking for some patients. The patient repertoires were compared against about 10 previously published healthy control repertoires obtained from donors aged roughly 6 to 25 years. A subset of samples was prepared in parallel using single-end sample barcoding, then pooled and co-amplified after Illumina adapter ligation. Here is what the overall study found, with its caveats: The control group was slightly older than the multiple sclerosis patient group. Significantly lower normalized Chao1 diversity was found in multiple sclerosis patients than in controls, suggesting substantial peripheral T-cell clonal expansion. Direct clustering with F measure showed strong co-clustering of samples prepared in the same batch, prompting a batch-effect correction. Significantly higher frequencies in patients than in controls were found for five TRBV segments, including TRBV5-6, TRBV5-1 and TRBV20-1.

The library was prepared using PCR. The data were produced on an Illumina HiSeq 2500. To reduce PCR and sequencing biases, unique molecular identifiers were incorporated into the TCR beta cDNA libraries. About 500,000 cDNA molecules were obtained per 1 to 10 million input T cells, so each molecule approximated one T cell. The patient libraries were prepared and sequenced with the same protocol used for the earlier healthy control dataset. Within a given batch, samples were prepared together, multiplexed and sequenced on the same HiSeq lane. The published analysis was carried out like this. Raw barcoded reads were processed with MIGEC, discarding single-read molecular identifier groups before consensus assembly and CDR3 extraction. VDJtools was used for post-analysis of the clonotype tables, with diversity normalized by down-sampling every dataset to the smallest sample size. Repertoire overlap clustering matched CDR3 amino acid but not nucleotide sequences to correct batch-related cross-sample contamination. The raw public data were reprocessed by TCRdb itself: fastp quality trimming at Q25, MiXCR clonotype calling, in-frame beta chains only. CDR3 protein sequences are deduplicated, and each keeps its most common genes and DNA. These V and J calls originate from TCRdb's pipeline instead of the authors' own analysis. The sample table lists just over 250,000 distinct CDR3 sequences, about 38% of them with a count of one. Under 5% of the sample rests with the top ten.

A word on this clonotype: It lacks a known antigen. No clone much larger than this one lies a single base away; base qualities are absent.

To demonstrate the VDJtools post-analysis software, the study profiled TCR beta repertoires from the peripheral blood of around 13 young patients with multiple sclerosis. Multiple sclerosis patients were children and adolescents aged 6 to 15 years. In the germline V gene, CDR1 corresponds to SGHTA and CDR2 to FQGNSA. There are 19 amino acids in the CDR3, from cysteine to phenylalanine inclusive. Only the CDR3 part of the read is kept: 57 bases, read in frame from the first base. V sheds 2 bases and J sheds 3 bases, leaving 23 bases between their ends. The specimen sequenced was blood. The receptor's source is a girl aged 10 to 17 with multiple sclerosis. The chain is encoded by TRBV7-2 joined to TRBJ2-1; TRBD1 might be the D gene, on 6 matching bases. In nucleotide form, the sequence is TGTGCCAGCAGCTTATTGGGACACCCGAGGAGGCATGACTACAATGAGCAGTTCTTC. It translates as CASSLLGHPRRHDYNEQFF.